The 19 T cell receptor beta chains presented below share a single source sample, sequenced in a study of persistence of HIV-infected CD4 T cells. Anti-CD3/anti-CD28 beads served as a nonspecific positive control stimulus. Responding CD4+ T cells were sorted by upregulation of both CD40 ligand and CD69. This was the immunoSEQ version 4 assay in survey mode. Assay: immunoSEQ multiplex PCR; the TCRdb copy retains only in-frame clones and omits some. The sample includes 35,000 to 40,000 clones, over 80% seen only once; the top ten take approximately 1.4%. What these receptors recognize is not known. Sequencing used CD4+ T cells sorted from PBMCs after 18-hour stimulation, obtained from a patient who received antiretroviral therapy. The receptor set was obtained from an adult man with HIV who was CMV-seropositive.

A note on this clone: Since a much larger clone is just one base distant, this may be a read error. Other DNA sequences in this specimen translate into the identical CDR3. The CDR3 DNA sequence: TGTGCCAGCAGCCTCAACTACGAGCAGTACTTC. Translated: CASSLNYEQYF. The rearrangement uses TRBV3-1 (or the pseudogene TRBV3-2) and TRBJ2-7; D gene unclear. CDR1 is LGHDT and CDR2 is YNNKEL in the germline V gene (reference sequence). The CDR3 is 11 amino acids. The ends were cut back, 4 bases at V and 3 bases at J, with 4 bases in the middle.

V gene TRBV15 combines with J gene TRBJ2-7, with 8 positions matching TRBD2. CDR1 is LNHNV and CDR2 is YYDKDF in the germline V gene (reference sequence). Losses at the gene ends were 5 bases for V and 3 bases for J; bases not matched to a gene: 9. This CDR3 contains 15 residues. CDR3 DNA sequence: TGTGCCACCAGCTCCCCCTCCGGGACTAGCTACGAGCAGTACTTC. Its protein product is CATSSPSGTSYEQYF.

J is TRBJ2-5 and V is TRBV19, with 8 bases matching TRBD1. The CDR3 runs to 14 residues. The germline CDR1 and CDR2 sequences are LNHDA and SQIVND (reference sequence). With V trimmed by 0 bases and J by 14 bases, 11 bases remained unmatched. Here the CDR3 reads CASSIDRETGVFYF. CDR3 DNA: TGTGCCAGTAGTATAGATCGCGAGACAGGGGTCTTTTACTTC.

The chain has TRBV24-1 and TRBJ2-1, with 13 nucleotides matching TRBD2. J gave up 7 bases and V 4 bases, and 3 bases lay outside the gene matches. Looked up from germline, CDR1 is KGHDR and CDR2 is SFDVKD. This CDR3 comprises 15 residues. Here the CDR3 reads CATSDRTSGRNEQFF. In DNA form, the CDR3 reads TGTGCCACCAGTGACCGGACTAGCGGGAGAAATGAGCAGTTCTTC.

The CDR3 sequence: CASSEQEGTEAFF. Written as DNA, the CDR3 is TGTGCCAGCAGTGAGCAGGAGGGCACTGAAGCTTTCTTT. The gene calls are TRBV6-4 and TRBJ1-1; D remains unclear. V lost 3 bases to trimming and J lost 4 bases, with 9 bases between them. Germline V gives CDR1 MRHNA, CDR2 SNTAGT. This CDR3 is 13 amino acids long.

This sequence joins TRBV6-2 or TRBV6-3 and TRBJ2-7; weak D call: TRBD1 (6 bases). The CDR3 covers 13 residues. Germline CDR1 reads MNHEY; CDR2 reads SVGEGT. The germline V and J ends were trimmed by 5 bases and 2 bases, with 10 bases remaining between them. The CDR3 sequence: CASSPTGAYEQYF. The CDR3 nucleotides read TGTGCCAGCAGTCCGACAGGAGCCTACGAGCAGTACTTC.

The chain links TRBV19 to TRBJ1-1; TRBD1 matches at 7 bases. CDR1 is LNHDA and CDR2 is SQIVND in the germline V gene (reference sequence). This CDR3 has 14 residues. The ends lost 1 base at V and 7 bases at J; junction bases unmatched: 6. The CDR3, as DNA: TGTGCCAGTAGTATAGGCAGGGGGAAGAGTGAAGCTTTCTTT. This encodes CASSIGRGKSEAFF.

The chain couples TRBV2 to TRBJ1-2; no clear D. Germline assignment: CDR1 SNHLY and CDR2 FYNNEI. This CDR3 is built from 15 residues. V dropped 2 bases and J dropped 4 bases, with 14 bases sitting between them. The CDR3 nucleotides are TGTGCCAGCAGTGAACGAATGGTGGGAAGCTATGGCTACACCTTC. Protein: CASSERMVGSYGYTF.

The chain couples TRBV19 to TRBJ2-7; no firm D call. V was clipped by 5 bases and J by 6 bases, with 14 bases between them. In germline, CDR1 is LNHDA, CDR2 SQIVND (reference sequence). The CDR3 sequence is 13 residues long. CDR3 sequence: CASSRAIGREQYF. The CDR3 DNA sequence: TGTGCCAGTAGTCGTGCGATTGGACGCGAGCAGTACTTC.

This chain connects TRBV15 to TRBJ2-7, with D possibly matching TRBD2 (5 bases). CDR1 and CDR2 from the germline V gene are LNHNV and YYDKDF (reference sequence). The germline V and J ends were trimmed by 1 base and 3 bases, with 10 bases remaining between them. The CDR3 is 14 residues long. Here the CDR3 reads CATSRGGRFYEQYF. The CDR3 bases are TGTGCCACCAGCAGAGGAGGGCGGTTCTACGAGCAGTACTTC.

The chain joins TRBV30 to TRBJ1-1, with a tentative D call TRBD1 (6 bases). The CDR3 extends over 15 amino acids. Germline CDR1 is GTSNPN and CDR2 is SVGIG (reference sequence). V was cut by 3 bases and J by 1 base, with 15 bases left in between. DNA of the CDR3: TGTGCCTGGAGCCGTAACAGGGCTTCGAACACTGAAGCTTTCTTT. It specifies CAWSRNRASNTEAFF. Full variable domain (remainder filled in from reference TRBV30 and TRBJ1-1): SQTIHQWPATLVQPVGSPLSLECTVEGTSNPNLYWYRQAAGRGLQLLFYSVGIGQISSEVPQNLSASRPQDRQFILSSKKLLLSDSGFYLCAWSRNRASNTEAFFGQGTRLTVV.

The V call is TRBV10-3, the J call TRBJ1-4, with no clear D. V lost 3 bases and J lost 2, with 13 bases in between. This CDR3 has 16 residues. Per the germline V gene, CDR1 is ENHRY and CDR2 is SYGVKD. DNA of the CDR3: TGTGCCATCAGTGACCCCGGGCGCTCCACTAATGAAAAACTGTTTTTT. It yields the protein CAISDPGRSTNEKLFF.

This chain links TRBV6-6 with TRBJ1-4; TRBD1 might be the D (5 bases). Germline V lookup: CDR1 MNHNY, CDR2 SVGAGI (reference sequence). The V end was cut by 2 bases, the J end by 8 bases, with 18 bases between. This CDR3 has 16 amino acids. This CDR3 reads CASSYGQGGSWEKLFF. In nucleotides, the CDR3 is TGTGCCAGCAGTTACGGGCAGGGAGGGTCTTGGGAAAAACTGTTTTTT.

This clone has a handful of counts. This rearrangement joins TRBV19 to TRBJ1-1; possibly TRBD1 for D (5 bases). This CDR3 has 15 residues. Trimming took 2 bases from V and 6 from J, leaving 16 bases between them. Germline values: CDR1 LNHDA, CDR2 SQIVND (reference sequence). In DNA form, the CDR3 reads TGTGCCAGTAGTATATCGGGACGAAGGGTCTCTGAAGCTTTCTTT. Translation: CASSISGRRVSEAFF. Variable domain in full (rest from reference TRBV19 and TRBJ1-1): DGGITQSPKYLFRKEGQNVTLSCEQNLNHDAMYWYRQDPGQGLRLIYYSQIVNDFQKGDIAEGYSVSREKKESFPLTVTSAQKNPTAFYLCASSISGRRVSEAFFGQGTRLTVV.

The rearrangement uses TRBV19 and TRBJ2-1; maybe TRBD2 (5 bases). The CDR3 loop spans 15 amino acids. V shed 3 bases and J shed 4 bases, with 13 bases lying between them. Germline V gene lookup returns CDR1 LNHDA and CDR2 SQIVND (reference sequence). The CDR3 is CASSMTGRGYNEQFF. CDR3 in DNA: TGTGCCAGTAGTATGACGGGGAGAGGATACAATGAGCAGTTCTTC.

The chain has TRBV30 and TRBJ2-3, with unresolved D. The V end was cut by 5 bases, the J end by 2 bases, with 8 bases between. This CDR3 has 12 residues. Germline CDR1 and CDR2: GTSNPN and SVGIG (reference sequence). CDR3 loop: CAWGFSTDTQYF. In nucleotides, the CDR3 is TGTGCCTGGGGGTTTTCCACAGATACGCAGTATTTT.

J is TRBJ1-5 and V is TRBV6-2 or TRBV6-3, with 8 bases aligning to TRBD1. This CDR3 has 15 amino acids. The V and J ends lost 6 bases and 2 bases, in that order; junction bases with no gene match: 6. Per germline, CDR1 MNHEY and CDR2 SVGEGT. The CDR3, as DNA: TGTGCCAGCAGCAAGGACAGGGTCGGCAATCAGCCCCAGCATTTT. Translation gives CASSKDRVGNQPQHF.

The rearrangement links TRBV5-6 to TRBJ2-7; maybe TRBD2 (5 bases). The CDR3 extends over 13 amino acids. Trimming shortened V by 3 bases and J by 3 bases, and 10 bases separated the two germline ends. Germline values: CDR1 SGHDT, CDR2 YYEEEE. The DNA for the CDR3 is TGTGCCAGCAGCTCGGAGGTGAACTACGAGCAGTACTTC. It is translated as CASSSEVNYEQYF.

The chain combines TRBV30 with TRBJ1-5; D unresolved. The CDR3 has 14 residues. V lost 2 bases to trimming and J lost 2 bases, with 10 bases between them. Germline CDR1 is GTSNPN and CDR2 is SVGIG (reference sequence). The CDR3 loop is CAWSSLWGNQPQHF. In DNA form, the CDR3 reads TGTGCCTGGAGTTCCCTCTGGGGCAATCAGCCCCAGCATTTT.